Below, 15 T cell receptor beta chains from the same sample are listed, as sequenced in a study of T-cell reconstitution after alpha-beta-depleted transplantation in children. It was with unique molecular identifiers that the TCRbeta library was prepared. One entry per CDR3 protein, called by TCRdb with MiXCR from the PCR reads. The table lists about 980,000 distinct CDR3 sequences, about 29% of them singletons. The starting material was PBMCs, mostly from graft donor cells, obtained 360 days after TCRalphabeta/CD19-depleted stem cell transplant. The source is a boy under two years old who had a stem cell transplant for SCID, so the T cells may come from the graft donor.

The J gene is TRBJ2-7, the V gene TRBV7-2; TRBD1 matches at 7 bases. The CDR3 has 15 residues. J was trimmed by 2 bases and V by 5 bases; bases with no gene match: 9. The germline V gene encodes CDR1 SGHTA and CDR2 FQGNSA. DNA for the CDR3: TGTGCCAGCAGCCCCTCGACAGGGCCAACCTACGAGCAGTACTTC. Translation: CASSPSTGPTYEQYF.

The chain uses TRBV11-2 and TRBJ2-3, with TRBD2 identical over 11 bases. The ends lost 5 bases at V and 6 bases at J; junction bases unmatched: 19. CDR3 length: 19 amino acids. The germline gives CDR1 SGHAT, CDR2 FQNNGV. The CDR3: CASSPGPRIAGGPTDTQYF. The DNA for the CDR3 is TGTGCCAGCAGCCCAGGCCCCCGCATAGCGGGGGGGCCAACCGATACGCAGTATTTT.

CDR3 region: CASSFRSTGELFF. The CDR3 DNA is TGTGCCAGCAGTTTTCGGAGCACCGGGGAGCTGTTTTTT. The chain employs TRBV27 and TRBJ2-2; D unclear. The germline gives CDR1 MNHEY, CDR2 SMNVEV (reference sequence). This CDR3 is built from 13 residues. V was trimmed by 3 bases and J by 4 bases, leaving 6 bases between them.

V is TRBV18 and J is TRBJ2-1, with D perhaps given as TRBD1 or TRBD2 (6 bases each). Per the germline V gene, CDR1 is KGHSH and CDR2 is LQKENI. The CDR3 length is 15 residues. V was shortened by 2 bases and J by 3 bases, with 11 bases between the two germline ends. CDR3 protein: CASSPDGGRYNEQFF. The CDR3 DNA reads as TGTGCCAGCTCACCAGACGGGGGCCGCTACAATGAGCAGTTCTTC.

The V gene is TRBV5-1, the J gene TRBJ2-1; 9 bases align to TRBD2. The CDR3 sequence is 18 residues long. The germline gives CDR1 SGHRS, CDR2 YFSETQ. Germline trimming cut 0 bases from V and 8 bases from J; bases unmatched to any gene: 15. CDR3 bases: TGCGCCAGCAGCTTGGAGATCGAATTCGGCGGGGGGGCTCATGAGCAGTTCTTC. Translating gives CASSLEIEFGGGAHEQFF.

The chain carries TRBV28 and TRBJ2-7, with D tentatively TRBD2 (6 bases). CDR1 MDHEN and CDR2 SYDVKM come from the germline V gene. Trimming took 5 bases from V and 2 from J, leaving 16 bases between them. The CDR3 sequence is 15 residues long. CDR3 loop: CASSQLGGLTYEQYF. The DNA of the CDR3 is TGTGCCAGCAGTCAACTCGGGGGACTCACCTACGAGCAGTACTTC. The full variable domain, in which reference TRBV28 and TRBJ2-7 provide the parts outside the CDR3, is DVKVTQSSRYLVKRTGEKVFLECVQDMDHENMFWYRQDPGLGLRLIYFSYDVKMKEKGDIPEGYSVSREKKERFSLILESASTNQTSMYLCASSQLGGLTYEQYFGPGTRLTVT.

This sequence joins TRBV7-8 and TRBJ2-3; D uncertain. V dropped 1 base and J dropped 7 bases, with 6 bases sitting between them. Germline values: CDR1 SGHVS, CDR2 FQNEAQ. This CDR3 has 12 residues. CDR3 coding DNA: TGTGCCAGCAGCTTAGGCGCCTATACGCAGTATTTT. Protein product: CASSLGAYTQYF.

This clonotype turned up a few times. V is TRBV5-1 and J is TRBJ1-1; D uncertain. This CDR3 is built from 15 residues. Germline V gives CDR1 SGHRS, CDR2 YFSETQ. The V and J ends lost 0 bases and 1 base respectively, with 10 bases between them. The CDR3 sequence is CASSLEGSRNTEAFF. For the CDR3, the DNA is TGCGCCAGCAGCTTGGAAGGCAGTAGGAACACTGAAGCTTTCTTT.

J is TRBJ1-5 and V is TRBV12-3 or TRBV12-4; D gene uncertain. The CDR3 covers 13 residues. The germline V and J ends were trimmed by 3 bases and 3 bases, with 6 bases remaining between them. The DNA of the CDR3 is TGTGCCAGCAGTTTTTCGCCCAATCAGCCCCAGCATTTT. Its translation: CASSFSPNQPQHF.

This clonotype was found a few times. The chain is built from TRBV19 and TRBJ2-2; the match to TRBD1 covers 8 bases. CDR1 is LNHDA and CDR2 is SQIVND in the germline V gene (reference sequence). The V segment lost 7 bases and the J segment 4 bases; nucleotides outside the gene matches: 5. This CDR3 region has 14 residues. CDR3 amino acids: CASIGTGVTGELFF. The CDR3 bases are TGTGCCAGTATCGGGACAGGAGTCACCGGGGAGCTGTTTTTT.

This sequence joins TRBV7-3 and TRBJ2-3, with D possibly TRBD1 on 5 matching bases. Trimming stripped 2 bases from V and 2 bases from J, with 14 bases between. Germline V gene sequence: CDR1 SGHTA, CDR2 FQGTGA. CDR3 length: 16 amino acids. CDR3 bases: TGTGCCAGCAGCTTACAAACAGGCCTTTCCACAGATACGCAGTATTTT. Translation: CASSLQTGLSTDTQYF.

The chain recombines TRBV27 with TRBJ2-2, with 7 bases matching TRBD1. This CDR3 comprises 16 residues. Trimming at V came to 6 bases and at J to 0 bases, leaving 7 bases not matched to a gene. From germline, CDR1 is MNHEY and CDR2 SMNVEV (reference sequence). CDR3 protein: CASRGYGTANTGELFF. As DNA, the CDR3 is TGTGCCAGCAGGGGATACGGGACAGCGAACACCGGGGAGCTGTTTTTT.

The chain has TRBV11-2 and TRBJ2-7, with TRBD1 matching 11 bases. V lost 5 bases and J lost 6; bases outside the gene matches: 6. The germline gives CDR1 SGHAT, CDR2 FQNNGV. This CDR3 region has 14 residues. The CDR3 DNA reads TGTGCCAGCAGCCCCGCGGGACAGGGGGGCGAGCAGTACTTC. As protein: CASSPAGQGGEQYF.

The V gene is TRBV16, the J gene TRBJ2-7; TRBD1 matches 7 bases. Trimming at V came to 1 base and at J to 1 base, leaving 4 bases not matched to a gene. This CDR3 spans 15 amino acids. Germline lookup yields CDR1 KGHSY and CDR2 FQNENV. The CDR3 nucleotides are TGTGCCAGCAGCCAATTTGCACAGGGGTCCTACGAGCAGTACTTC. Translating it yields CASSQFAQGSYEQYF.

In its sample, this clonotype was seen a few times. V and J are TRBV28 and TRBJ2-5, with TRBD1 as a possible D gene (6 bases). The germline V gene encodes CDR1 MDHEN and CDR2 SYDVKM. Trimming took 1 base from V and 4 from J, leaving 10 bases between them. The CDR3 spans 14 residues. This CDR3 is CASSLFRGGETQYF. CDR3 bases: TGTGCCAGCAGTTTATTCCGAGGGGGAGAGACCCAGTACTTC.